This T cell receptor (beta chain) was profiled in a study of T cell responses to AZD1222 COVID-19 vaccine (dated by TCRdb to the early 2020s). In terms of the full investigation: A total of under 250 trial participants underwent TCR sequencing, of whom about 200 had received two doses of AZD1222 and approximately 26 had received two doses of the MenACWY control vaccine. Trial participants were enrolled into age subgroups of 18-55, 56-69 and 70-plus years, which contained roughly 150, 30 and 60 TCR-sequenced participants, respectively.

Germline trimming: 3 bases from V, 8 bases from J; junction bases outside gene matches: 2. The germline V gene (reference sequence) yields GTSNPN for CDR1 and SVGIG for CDR2. From cysteine to phenylalanine, the CDR3 is 13 amino acids long. Just the 39-base CDR3 DNA is kept, in frame starting at base 1. The paper as a whole reports these results and caveats: Participants were mostly white British and included more females than males, and it was suggested by the authors that clonal diversity may have been underestimated. The vaccine-associated CD4 TCRs covered the entire spike protein, and the dominant responses fell in regions 160-218 and 743-854. No day 14 peak-response samples were available, so repertoires were characterized only after the peak T cell response. The 56-69-year group was small, and its depth increase did not reach significance, likely because of low power. Conclusions about previously exposed vaccinees are limited because only 5 or 6 AZD1222 recipients were SARS-CoV-2 seropositive at baseline. Reportedly, close to half of the unique spike-specific TCRs recognized epitopes lying outside the regions that are mutated in the B.1.351 and B.1.1.7 variants. After two AZD1222 doses, spike-specific TCR breadth and depth were significantly higher than at day 0 and than in MenACWY recipients.

Read against the paper, the sample's time point label means: about 28 days (+/-7) after the second vaccine dose. The treatment or condition label for this specimen denotes: meningococcal conjugate vaccine given as trial control. Samples from vaccinated people were obtained from the UK trials COV001 and COV002, which included a single-blind randomized controlled phase 2/3 trial of AZD1222 (ChAdOx1 nCoV-19) in healthy adults. Trial participant PBMC samples were collected at day 0 and day 28 after the second dose for TCRbeta chain sequencing. The CDR3 regions of human TCRbeta chains were analyzed by immunosequencing. As for the authors' bioinformatics: TCRs in the repertoires were matched against a reference library of SARS-CoV-2-specific TCRs that had been generated with the MIRA antigen-specificity platform. Breadth was defined as the fraction of unique TCRs that were SARS-CoV-2-associated. Depth was defined as the fraction of total T cells that were SARS-CoV-2-associated. Using the MIRA data, each spike-specific TCR was assigned both to the spike region to which the TCR was reactive and to a CD4 or CD8 class. Log10-transformed breadth and depth values were compared by one-way ANOVA with Sidak's multiple comparisons tests. TCRdb took over this immuneACCESS table, retaining in-frame rearrangements with V and J assigned. Such tables are incomplete; in checked studies, under half of the missing clones stem from an unresolved V gene, and the remainder is unexplained. The V and J calls and clone size come from that table; D and trimming were worked out from the DNA. The sample includes over 200,000 clones, with roughly 94% observed a single time. Around 1.5% of the sample is in the top ten clones.

This clone was seen just once. Its antigen specificity is not known. Within one base of it there is no much larger clone, and no base qualities were kept. Other DNA sequences in this sample translate to the same CDR3. Sequenced material: peripheral blood, taken 28 days after the second dose of the MenACWY control vaccine. The sequence derives from an adult who received the MenACWY meningococcal vaccine as a control. Recombination linked TRBV30 to TRBJ1-6, and 9 junctional nucleotides match TRBD1. The nucleotide sequence reads TGTGCCTGGAGGGGACAGGGTGATTCACCCCTCCACTTT. Its product reads: CAWRGQGDSPLHF.